This entry features one T cell receptor (beta chain) sequence. Its target is unknown. This entry is derived from a study of OX40 agonist ivuxolimab in advanced cancers. Study-level background: Earlier treatment with anti-PD-1, anti-PD-L1 or anti-CTLA-4 was permitted, and 30% to 40% had received some.

J gave up 7 bases and V 7 bases, and 5 bases lay outside the gene matches. The V gene's germline CDR1 is PRHDT and CDR2 FYEKMQ (reference sequence). This CDR3 contains 14 residues. Study findings and constraints: Expanded peripheral T cell antigen specificity was not determined. Averaging showed that CD8+ T cells had more expanded clones than CD4+ did. Dose levels from 0.1 to 3.0 mg/kg saw CD4+ and CD8+ blood T cells expand clonally by week 6.

TCRdb's copy holds only in-frame clones and misses some; the assay was immunoSEQ multiplex PCR. The sample consists of 50,000 to 80,000 clones, around 93% of them appearing once. V gene TRBV13 combines with J gene TRBJ2-1; 12 positions match TRBD2. This receptor was obtained from an adult with an advanced solid tumor such as melanoma, head and neck, liver or kidney cancer. The sample in question was CD4+ or CD8+ T cells sorted from blood, obtained in a trial of the OX40 agonist ivuxolimab. The CDR3: CASTLAGGLNEQFF. The CDR3 DNA is TGTGCCAGCACTCTAGCGGGAGGGCTTAATGAGCAGTTCTTC. Complete variable domain (other parts from reference TRBV13 and TRBJ2-1): AAGVIQSPRHLIKEKRETATLKCYPIPRHDTVYWYQQGPGQDPQFLISFYEKMQSDKGSIPDRFSAQQFSDYHSELNMSSLELGDSALYFCASTLAGGLNEQFFGPGTRLTVL.